The 10 T cell receptor beta chains in this list originate from one sample, sequenced in a study of cytomegalovirus exposure and HLA in healthy donors. The study ran its PCR with 60 Vbeta and 13 Jbeta primers. Method: immunoSEQ multiplex PCR; TCRdb's copy keeps in-frame clones and lacks some. This sample's table reports 150,000 to 200,000 clones. Specimen: PBMCs. Receptors originate from a woman in her fifties or sixties in good health and CMV-seronegative.

The gene calls are TRBV29-1 and TRBJ2-2; TRBD1 matches 8 bases. The CDR3 extends over 14 amino acids. The V gene's germline CDR1 is SQVTM and CDR2 ANQGSEA. V gave up 7 bases and J gave up 3 bases; unmatched junction bases: 7. The CDR3 region is CSALGQVYTGELFF. The DNA of the CDR3 is TGCAGCGCCCTGGGACAGGTTTACACCGGGGAGCTGTTTTTT.

The rearrangement links TRBV5-6 to TRBJ1-1; D is possibly TRBD1 (6 bases). The V gene's germline CDR1 is SGHDT and CDR2 YYEEEE. This CDR3 region has 19 residues. V was pared by 3 bases and J by 0 bases, with 24 bases between. The CDR3 sequence is CASSSTSSGTLKMNTEAFF. In DNA, the CDR3 is TGTGCCAGCAGCTCGACCTCTTCCGGGACACTGAAAATGAACACTGAAGCTTTCTTT.

The J gene is TRBJ2-7, the V gene TRBV6-4; TRBD2 agrees at 11 bases. Trimming cost V 4 bases and J 5 bases; bases outside gene matches: 10. Germline CDR1 reads MRHNA; CDR2 reads SNTAGT. CDR3 length: 16 amino acids. Here the CDR3 reads CASSGVASGRSDEQYF. CDR3 in DNA: TGTGCCAGCAGTGGCGTGGCTAGCGGGAGGTCGGACGAGCAGTACTTC.

This sequence joins TRBV28 and TRBJ1-2; D might be TRBD1 (5 bases). This CDR3 region has 15 residues. Germline V CDR1 and CDR2: MDHEN, SYDVKM. The V and J ends lost 5 bases and 7 bases respectively, with 20 bases between them. The chain's CDR3 is CASSQTTRGQSGYTF. CDR3 nucleotides: TGTGCCAGCAGTCAGACCACAAGGGGCCAATCTGGCTACACCTTC.

This chain connects TRBV2 to TRBJ2-2; a possible D gene is TRBD2 (5 bases). In germline, CDR1 is SNHLY, CDR2 FYNNEI. Trimming pared 7 bases from V and 4 bases from J, leaving 19 bases between. The CDR3 totals 16 residues. The CDR3 loop is CASNRERDISTGELFF. CDR3 sequence (DNA): TGTGCCAGCAACCGGGAAAGAGACATTTCCACCGGGGAGCTGTTTTTT.

The genes are TRBV7-9 and TRBJ1-1; D remains ambiguous. CDR3 length equals 14 residues. Trimming shortened V by 5 bases and J by 1 base, and 11 bases separated the two germline ends. Germline lookup yields CDR1 SEHNR and CDR2 FQNEAQ (reference sequence). The DNA of the CDR3 is TGTGCCAGCAGCCCCGTAGAACCGAACACTGAAGCTTTCTTT. It translates to CASSPVEPNTEAFF.

V usage is TRBV5-6 and J usage is TRBJ2-5; D is possibly TRBD2 (5 bases). CDR1 is SGHDT and CDR2 is YYEEEE in the germline V gene. The length of the CDR3 is 14 residues. Trimming shortened V by 4 bases and J by 2 bases, and 12 bases separated the two germline ends. The CDR3 is CASSPTGIQETQYF. DNA for the CDR3: TGTGCCAGCAGCCCAACCGGGATACAAGAGACCCAGTACTTC.

The chain recombines TRBV18 with TRBJ1-1; 7 bases are shared with TRBD1. The CDR3 spans 14 residues. The germline V gene encodes CDR1 KGHSH and CDR2 LQKENI. Trimming took 6 bases from V and 5 from J; bases not matched to a gene: 9. CDR3 sequence: CASSPDRLGTEAFF. The CDR3, as DNA: TGTGCCAGCTCCCCGGACAGGTTGGGGACTGAAGCTTTCTTT.

The chain links TRBV10-2 to TRBJ2-1; tentatively, D is TRBD2 (5 bases). CDR1 and CDR2 from the germline V gene are WSHSY and SAAADI. The CDR3 runs to 12 residues. Trimming stripped 4 bases from V and 9 bases from J, with 10 bases between. The CDR3 DNA sequence: TGCGCCAGCAGTGCTACTAGGGTTGAGCAGTTCTTC. Amino acid sequence: CASSATRVEQFF.

CDR3 bases: TGTGCCAGCAGCTCGGGGGTAGGGGAGACCCAGTACTTC. Translation gives CASSSGVGETQYF. The chain joins TRBV7-8 to TRBJ2-5; weak D call: TRBD2 (6 bases). Germline CDR1 and CDR2: SGHVS and FQNEAQ. The CDR3 has 13 amino acids. The germline V and J ends were trimmed by 4 bases and 5 bases, with 11 bases remaining between them.